The rows below give T cell receptor beta chains drawn from one sample of a study of neurological immune-mediated disorders. TCRdb ran MiXCR on the 5' RACE reads and lists one entry per CDR3 protein. The data show 65,000 to 70,000 distinct CDR3 sequences, about 4.2% seen once. Source material: PBMCs. These receptors all stem from a man aged 30-40 years with multiple sclerosis. Each CDR3 is given with its conserved first and last residue. Each record gives: V gene, clone size, D gene, J gene, CDR3 protein, CDR3 DNA. D genes are given only for firm matches. Size is omitted from some rows. Given values are once, few, many or a class for expanded clones.

>TRBV7-9|many|TRBD2|TRBJ2-5
CASSLGGTSGAQETQYF
TGTGCCAGCAGCTTAGGGGGGACTAGCGGGGCGCAAGAGACCCAGTACTTC
>TRBV4-1|many|TRBD1|TRBJ1-2
CASGYPQGSNYGYTF
TGCGCCAGCGGGTATCCACAGGGGTCTAACTATGGCTACACCTTC
>TRBV5-5|many|-|TRBJ2-7
CASSLEGVAYEQYF
TGTGCCAGCAGCTTGGAGGGGGTCGCCTACGAGCAGTACTTC
>TRBV29-1|medium-sized|-|TRBJ2-1
CSDEGYAANEQFF
TGCAGCGACGAGGGGTATGCCGCCAATGAGCAGTTCTTC
>TRBV20-1|many|TRBD2|TRBJ2-2
CSASGGGLTGELFF
TGCAGTGCTAGTGGGGGGGGACTGACCGGGGAGCTGTTTTTT
>TRBV6-6|many|TRBD1|TRBJ1-5
CASSSETGGQPQHF
TGTGCCAGCAGTTCCGAGACAGGGGGCCAGCCCCAGCATTTT
>TRBV7-9|many|-|TRBJ2-3
CASTSGDTQYF
TGTGCCAGCACCTCCGGAGATACGCAGTATTTT
>TRBV5-5|many|-|TRBJ1-1
CASSLAGDTEAFF
TGTGCCAGCAGCTTGGCGGGGGACACTGAAGCTTTCTTT
>TRBV7-2|many|-|TRBJ1-3
CASSLDVFSGNTIYF
TGTGCCAGCAGCTTAGATGTGTTCTCTGGAAACACCATATATTTT
>TRBV9|-|TRBD2|TRBJ2-7
CASSVASGATYEQYF
TGTGCCAGCAGCGTAGCTAGCGGGGCCACCTACGAGCAGTACTTC
>TRBV14|many|-|TRBJ1-4
CASSHLGAGSEKLFF
TGTGCCAGCAGCCATCTAGGGGCAGGGAGCGAAAAACTGTTTTTT